This T cell receptor (beta chain) was identified in a study of T cells in Graves' hyperthyroidism and ophthalmopathy. The overall study: Once the initial diagnosis was made, peripheral blood was obtained before any treatment.

Researchers took RNA transcripts and amplified the TCR beta CDR3 regions from them. HTBI primers were the set used in a first-round RT-PCR of the TCR CDR3. TCRdb re-called the multiplex PCR reads with MiXCR, one entry per CDR3 protein. The sample contains 500,000 or so distinct CDR3 sequences, roughly 15% of which appear only once. Sequenced material: blood. This TCR was recovered from a woman between 18 and 29 years old with Graves' ophthalmopathy.

CDR3 nucleotides: TGTGCCAGCAGTTACGGGGGACCGGTTAGCTCCTACAATGAGCAGTTCTTC. This gives the protein CASSYGGPVSSYNEQFF. The chain combines TRBV6-5 with TRBJ2-1, with D perhaps matching TRBD1 or TRBD2 (5 bases each). Trimming removed 2 bases at V and 0 bases at J, with 14 bases between. There are 17 residues in the CDR3. Germline V lookup: CDR1 MNHEY, CDR2 SVGAGI.